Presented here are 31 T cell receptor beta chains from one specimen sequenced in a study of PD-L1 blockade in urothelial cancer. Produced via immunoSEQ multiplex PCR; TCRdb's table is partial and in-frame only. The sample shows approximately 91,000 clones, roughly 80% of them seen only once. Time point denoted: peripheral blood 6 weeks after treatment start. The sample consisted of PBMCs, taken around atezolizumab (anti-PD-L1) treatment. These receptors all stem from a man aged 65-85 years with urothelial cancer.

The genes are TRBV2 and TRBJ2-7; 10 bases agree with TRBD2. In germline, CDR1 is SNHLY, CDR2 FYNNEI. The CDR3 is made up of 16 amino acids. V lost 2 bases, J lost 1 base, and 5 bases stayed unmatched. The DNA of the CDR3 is TGTGCCAGCAGTGAACCAGGACTAGCGGATTCCTACGAGCAGTACTTC. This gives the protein CASSEPGLADSYEQYF. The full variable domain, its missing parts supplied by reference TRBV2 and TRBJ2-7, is EPEVTQTPSHQVTQMGQEVILRCVPISNHLYFYWYRQILGQKVEFLVSFYNNEISEKSEIFDDQFSVERPDGSNFTLKIRSTKLEDSAMYFCASSEPGLADSYEQYFGPGTRLTVT.

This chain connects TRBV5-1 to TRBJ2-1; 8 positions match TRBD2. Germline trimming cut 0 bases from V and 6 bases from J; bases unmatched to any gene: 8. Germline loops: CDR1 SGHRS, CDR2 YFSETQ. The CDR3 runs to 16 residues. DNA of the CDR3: TGCGCCAGCAGCTTGGTGGCGGGGGGTTCCCTCAATGAGCAGTTCTTC. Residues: CASSLVAGGSLNEQFF.

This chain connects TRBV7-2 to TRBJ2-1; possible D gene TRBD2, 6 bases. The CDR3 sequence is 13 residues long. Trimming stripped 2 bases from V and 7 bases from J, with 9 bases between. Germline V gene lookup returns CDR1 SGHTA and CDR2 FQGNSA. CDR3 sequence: CASSLIAGNEQFF. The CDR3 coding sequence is TGTGCCAGCAGCTTAATTGCGGGGAATGAGCAGTTCTTC.

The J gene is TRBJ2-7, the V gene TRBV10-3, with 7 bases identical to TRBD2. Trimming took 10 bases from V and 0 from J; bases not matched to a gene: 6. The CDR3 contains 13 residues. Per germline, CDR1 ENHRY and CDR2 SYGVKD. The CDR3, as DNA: TGTGCCACCAGCGGGGTAAGCTCCTACGAGCAGTACTTC. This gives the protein CATSGVSSYEQYF.

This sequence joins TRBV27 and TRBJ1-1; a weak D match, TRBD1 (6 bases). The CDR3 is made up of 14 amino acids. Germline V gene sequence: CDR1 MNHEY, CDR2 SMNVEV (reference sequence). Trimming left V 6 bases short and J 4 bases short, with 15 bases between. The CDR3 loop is CASRNREGSTEAFF. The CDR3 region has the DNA TGTGCCAGCAGAAACAGGGAGGGGAGCACTGAAGCTTTCTTT.

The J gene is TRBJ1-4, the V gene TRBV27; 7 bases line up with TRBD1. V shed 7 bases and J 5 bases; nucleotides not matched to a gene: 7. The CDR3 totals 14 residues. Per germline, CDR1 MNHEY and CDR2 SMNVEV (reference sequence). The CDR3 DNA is TGTGCCAGCAACCGACAGGGATTAAATGAAAAACTGTTTTTT. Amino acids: CASNRQGLNEKLFF.

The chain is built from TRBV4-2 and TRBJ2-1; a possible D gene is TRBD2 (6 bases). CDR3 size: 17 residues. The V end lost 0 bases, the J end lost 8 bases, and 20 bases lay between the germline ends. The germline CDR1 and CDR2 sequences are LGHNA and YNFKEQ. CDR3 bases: TGTGCCAGCAGCCAAGATTGGGCGGGGCCGCGCGGCGATGAGCAGTTCTTC. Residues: CASSQDWAGPRGDEQFF.

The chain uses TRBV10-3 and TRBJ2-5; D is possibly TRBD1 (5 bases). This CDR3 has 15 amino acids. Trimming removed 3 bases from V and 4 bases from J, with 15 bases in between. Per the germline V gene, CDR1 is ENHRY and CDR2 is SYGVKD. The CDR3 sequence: CAISERLRGIETQYF. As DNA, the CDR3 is TGTGCCATCAGTGAAAGACTTAGGGGAATAGAGACCCAGTACTTC.

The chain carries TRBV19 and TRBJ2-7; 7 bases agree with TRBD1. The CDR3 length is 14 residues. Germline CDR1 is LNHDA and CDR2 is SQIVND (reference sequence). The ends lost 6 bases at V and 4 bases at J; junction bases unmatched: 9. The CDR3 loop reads CASSPKGGRYEQYF. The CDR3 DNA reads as TGTGCCAGTAGCCCCAAAGGGGGCAGGTACGAGCAGTACTTC.

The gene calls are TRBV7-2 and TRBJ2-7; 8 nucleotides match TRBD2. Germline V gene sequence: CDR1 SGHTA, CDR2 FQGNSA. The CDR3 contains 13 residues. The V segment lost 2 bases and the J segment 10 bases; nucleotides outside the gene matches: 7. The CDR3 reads CASSLNPSGPQYF. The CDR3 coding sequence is TGTGCCAGCAGCTTAAACCCTAGCGGGCCCCAGTACTTC.

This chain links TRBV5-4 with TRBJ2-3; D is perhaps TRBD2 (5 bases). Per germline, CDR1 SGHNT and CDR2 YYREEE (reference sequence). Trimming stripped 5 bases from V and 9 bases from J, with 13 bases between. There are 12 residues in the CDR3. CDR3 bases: TGTGCCAGCAGTCTGGACTCGGGAACGCAGTATTTT. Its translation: CASSLDSGTQYF.

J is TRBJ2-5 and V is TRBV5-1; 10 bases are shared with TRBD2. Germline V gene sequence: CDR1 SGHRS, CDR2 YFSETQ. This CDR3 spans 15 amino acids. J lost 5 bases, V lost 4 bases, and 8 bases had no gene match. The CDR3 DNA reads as TGCGCCAGCAGCCCTGAGCGGGGGGGCCGCGAGACCCAGTACTTC. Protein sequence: CASSPERGGRETQYF.

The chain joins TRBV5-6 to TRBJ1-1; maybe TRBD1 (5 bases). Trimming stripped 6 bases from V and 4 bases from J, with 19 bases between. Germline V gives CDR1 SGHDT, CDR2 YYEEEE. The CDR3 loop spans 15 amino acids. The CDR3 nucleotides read TGTGCCAGCACCCTGGTTGCGCAGGGCGGCACTGAAGCTTTCTTT. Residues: CASTLVAQGGTEAFF.

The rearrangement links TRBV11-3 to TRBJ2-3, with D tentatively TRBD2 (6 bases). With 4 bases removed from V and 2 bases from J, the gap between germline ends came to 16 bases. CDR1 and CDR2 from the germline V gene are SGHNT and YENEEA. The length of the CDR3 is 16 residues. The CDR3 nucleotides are TGTGCCAGCAGCTCAGTTAGCGGACGCAACACAGATACGCAGTATTTT. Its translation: CASSSVSGRNTDTQYF. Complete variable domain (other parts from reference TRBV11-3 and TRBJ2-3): EAGVVQSPRYKIIEKKQPVAFWCNPISGHNTLYWYLQNLGQGPELLIRYENEEAVDDSQLPKDRFSAERLKGVDSTLKIQPAELGDSAVYLCASSSVSGRNTDTQYFGPGTRLTVL.

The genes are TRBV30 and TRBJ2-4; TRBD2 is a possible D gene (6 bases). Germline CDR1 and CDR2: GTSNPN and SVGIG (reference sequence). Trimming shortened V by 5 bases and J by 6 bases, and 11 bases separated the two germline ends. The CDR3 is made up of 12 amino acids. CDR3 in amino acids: CAWGGGGNIQYF. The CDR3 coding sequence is TGTGCCTGGGGGGGAGGCGGAAACATTCAGTACTTC.

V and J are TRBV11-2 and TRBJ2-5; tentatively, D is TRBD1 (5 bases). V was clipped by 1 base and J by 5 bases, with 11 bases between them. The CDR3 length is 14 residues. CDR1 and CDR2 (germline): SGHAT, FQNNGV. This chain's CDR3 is CASSLGLGRETQYF. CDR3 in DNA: TGTGCCAGCAGCTTAGGGCTGGGGCGGGAGACCCAGTACTTC.

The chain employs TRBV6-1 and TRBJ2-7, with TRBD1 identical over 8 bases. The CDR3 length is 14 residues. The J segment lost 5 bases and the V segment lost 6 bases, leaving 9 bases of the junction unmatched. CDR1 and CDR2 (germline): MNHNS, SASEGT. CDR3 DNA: TGTGCCAGCAGGAGGGGAGGACAGGGAGACGAGCAGTACTTC. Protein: CASRRGGQGDEQYF.

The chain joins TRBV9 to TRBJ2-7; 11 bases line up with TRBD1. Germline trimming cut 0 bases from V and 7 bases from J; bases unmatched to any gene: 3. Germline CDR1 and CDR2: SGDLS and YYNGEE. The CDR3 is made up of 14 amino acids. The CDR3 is CASSVGGTGGEQYF. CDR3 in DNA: TGTGCCAGCAGCGTAGGAGGGACAGGGGGGGAGCAGTACTTC.

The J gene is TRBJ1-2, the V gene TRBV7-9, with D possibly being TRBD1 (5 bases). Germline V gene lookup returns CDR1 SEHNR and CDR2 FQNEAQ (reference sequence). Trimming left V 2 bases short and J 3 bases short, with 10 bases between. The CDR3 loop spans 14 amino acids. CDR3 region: CASSLHGGDYGYTF. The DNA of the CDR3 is TGTGCCAGCAGCTTACATGGGGGGGACTATGGCTACACCTTC.

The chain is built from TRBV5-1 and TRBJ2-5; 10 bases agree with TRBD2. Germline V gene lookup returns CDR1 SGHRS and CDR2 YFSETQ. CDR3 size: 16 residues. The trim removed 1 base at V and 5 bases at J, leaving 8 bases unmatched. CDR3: CASSLLQAGGVETQYF. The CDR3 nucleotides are TGCGCCAGCAGCTTGTTGCAAGCGGGGGGGGTGGAGACCCAGTACTTC. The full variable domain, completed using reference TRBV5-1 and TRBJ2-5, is KAGVTQTPRYLIKTRGQQVTLSCSPISGHRSVSWYQQTPGQGLQFLFEYFSETQRNKGNFPGRFSGRQFSNSRSEMNVSTLELGDSALYLCASSLLQAGGVETQYFGPGTRLLVL.

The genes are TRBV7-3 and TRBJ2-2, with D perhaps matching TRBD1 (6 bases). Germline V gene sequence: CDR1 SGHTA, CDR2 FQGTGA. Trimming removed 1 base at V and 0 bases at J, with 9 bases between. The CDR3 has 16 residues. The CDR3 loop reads CASSLIGGPNTGELFF. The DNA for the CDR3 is TGTGCCAGCAGCTTAATAGGGGGTCCGAACACCGGGGAGCTGTTTTTT.

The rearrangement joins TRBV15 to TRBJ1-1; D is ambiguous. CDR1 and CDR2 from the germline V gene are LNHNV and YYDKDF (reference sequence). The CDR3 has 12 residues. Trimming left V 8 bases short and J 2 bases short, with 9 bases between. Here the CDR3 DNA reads TGTGCCACCGGTCGGGATAACACTGAAGCTTTCTTT. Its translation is CATGRDNTEAFF.

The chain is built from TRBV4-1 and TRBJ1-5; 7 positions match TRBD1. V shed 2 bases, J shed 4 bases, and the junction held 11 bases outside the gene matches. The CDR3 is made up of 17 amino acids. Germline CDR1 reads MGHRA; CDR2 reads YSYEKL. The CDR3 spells CASSQLPRRDSNQPQHF. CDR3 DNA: TGCGCCAGCAGCCAACTCCCTCGCCGGGACAGTAATCAGCCCCAGCATTTT.

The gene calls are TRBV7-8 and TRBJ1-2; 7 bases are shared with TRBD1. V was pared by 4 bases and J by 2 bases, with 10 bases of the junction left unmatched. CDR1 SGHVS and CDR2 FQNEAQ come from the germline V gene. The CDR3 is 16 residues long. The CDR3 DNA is TGTGCCAGCAGCTCAAAGGCAGGGGGAAAAAACTATGGCTACACCTTC. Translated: CASSSKAGGKNYGYTF.

CDR3 sequence reads: CASSLDSTGEKLFF. CDR3 coding DNA: TGTGCCAGCAGCTTGGACTCTACCGGTGAAAAACTGTTTTTT. The chain links TRBV5-4 to TRBJ1-4; D call uncertain. Per the germline V gene, CDR1 is SGHNT and CDR2 is YYREEE (reference sequence). Trimming removed 0 bases at V and 7 bases at J, with 10 bases between. The CDR3 runs 14 residues.

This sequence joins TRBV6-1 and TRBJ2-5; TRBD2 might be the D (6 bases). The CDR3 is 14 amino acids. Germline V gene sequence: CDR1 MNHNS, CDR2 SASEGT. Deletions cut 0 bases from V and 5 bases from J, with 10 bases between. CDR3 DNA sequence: TGTGCCAGCAGTGAAGCAGGAGGGGACGAGACCCAGTACTTC. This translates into CASSEAGGDETQYF.

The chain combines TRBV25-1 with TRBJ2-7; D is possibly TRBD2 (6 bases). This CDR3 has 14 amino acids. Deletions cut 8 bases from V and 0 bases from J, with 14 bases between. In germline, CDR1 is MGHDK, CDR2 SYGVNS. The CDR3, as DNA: TGTGCCAGCTACCAGCCGGGACTCTCCTACGAGCAGTACTTC. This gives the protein CASYQPGLSYEQYF.

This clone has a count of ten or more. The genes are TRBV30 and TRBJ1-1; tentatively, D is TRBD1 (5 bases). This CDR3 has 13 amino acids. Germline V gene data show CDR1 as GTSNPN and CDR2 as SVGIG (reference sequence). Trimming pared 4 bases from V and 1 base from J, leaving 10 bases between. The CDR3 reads CAWNGGTNTEAFF. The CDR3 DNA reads TGTGCCTGGAATGGAGGGACGAACACTGAAGCTTTCTTT.

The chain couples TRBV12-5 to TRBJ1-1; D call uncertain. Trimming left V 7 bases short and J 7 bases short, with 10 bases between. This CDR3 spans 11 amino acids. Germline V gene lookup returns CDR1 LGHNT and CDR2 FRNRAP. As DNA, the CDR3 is TGTGCTAGTGCCTTAATAAATGAAGCTTTCTTT. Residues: CASALINEAFF.

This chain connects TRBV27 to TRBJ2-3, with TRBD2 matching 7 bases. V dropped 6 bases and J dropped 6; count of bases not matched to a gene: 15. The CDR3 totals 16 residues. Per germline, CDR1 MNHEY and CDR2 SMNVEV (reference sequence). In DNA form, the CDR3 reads TGTGCCAGCAGCGGGAGGACTGGGAGCGGGGCGGATACGCAGTATTTT. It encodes CASSGRTGSGADTQYF.

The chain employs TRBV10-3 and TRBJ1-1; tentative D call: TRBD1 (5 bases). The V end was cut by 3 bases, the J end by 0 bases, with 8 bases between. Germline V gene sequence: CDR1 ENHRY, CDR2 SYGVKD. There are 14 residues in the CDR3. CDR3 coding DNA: TGTGCCATCAGTGACGACAGATTGAACACTGAAGCTTTCTTT. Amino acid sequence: CAISDDRLNTEAFF.